This TCR beta chain was obtained from a study of molecular identifiers for immune sequencing clone quantification. Study-level information: Replicate RNA from around 20,000 or 100,000 naive CD8 T cells formed five aliquots; four were sequenced.

The bulk TCR libraries were made with methods described before and with listed TCR primers. TCRdb itself ran the PCR reads through MiXCR, one entry per CDR3 protein. The sample carries about half a million distinct CDR3 sequences, around 21% recorded once. A CD8+CD4-CCR7+CD45RA+ phenotype served as the sorting definition for naive CD8 T cells. In regard to this clonotype: One base away lies a much larger clone, so this may be a sequencing read error.

Sequencing input: naive CD8+ T cells from blood, with Jurkat cell RNA spiked in. Subset here: FACS-sorted CD8+CD4-CCR7+CD45RA+ naive T cells. This clonotype was sampled from a human donor in good health. Some libraries in this study had Jurkat cell RNA spiked in.

The CDR3 reads CACSPEIGGAGDEQFF. CDR3 nucleotide sequence: TGTGCCTGCAGTCCCGAAATTGGGGGCGCGGGAGATGAGCAGTTCTTC. The gene calls are TRBV12-3 or TRBV12-4 and TRBJ2-1; a possible D gene is TRBD2 (7 bases). CDR3 size: 16 residues.